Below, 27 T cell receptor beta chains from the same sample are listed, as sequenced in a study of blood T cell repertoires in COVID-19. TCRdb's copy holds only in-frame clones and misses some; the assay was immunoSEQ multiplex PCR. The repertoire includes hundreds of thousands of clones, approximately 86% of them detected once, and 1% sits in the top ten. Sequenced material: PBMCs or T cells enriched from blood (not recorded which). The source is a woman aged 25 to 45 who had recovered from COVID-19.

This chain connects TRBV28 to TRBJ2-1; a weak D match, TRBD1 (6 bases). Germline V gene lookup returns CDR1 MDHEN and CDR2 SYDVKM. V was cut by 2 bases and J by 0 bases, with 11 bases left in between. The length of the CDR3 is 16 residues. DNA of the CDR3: TGTGCCAGCAGTTTAGTGCAGGGGAGCTCCTACAATGAGCAGTTCTTC. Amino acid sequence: CASSLVQGSSYNEQFF.

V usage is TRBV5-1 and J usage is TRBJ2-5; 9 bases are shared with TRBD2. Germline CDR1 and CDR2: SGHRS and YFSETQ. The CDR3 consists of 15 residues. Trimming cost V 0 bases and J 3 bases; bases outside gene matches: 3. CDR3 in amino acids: CASSLGLAGKETQYF. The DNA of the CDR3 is TGCGCCAGCAGCTTGGGGCTAGCGGGGAAAGAGACCCAGTACTTC. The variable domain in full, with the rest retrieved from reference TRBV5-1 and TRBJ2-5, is KAGVTQTPRYLIKTRGQQVTLSCSPISGHRSVSWYQQTPGQGLQFLFEYFSETQRNKGNFPGRFSGRQFSNSRSEMNVSTLELGDSALYLCASSLGLAGKETQYFGPGTRLLVL.

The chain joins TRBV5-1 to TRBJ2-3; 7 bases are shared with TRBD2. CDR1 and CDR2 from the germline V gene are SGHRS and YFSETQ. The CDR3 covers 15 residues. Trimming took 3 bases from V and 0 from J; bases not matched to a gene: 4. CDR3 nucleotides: TGCGCCAGCAGCTCGGGACTACCCAGCACAGATACGCAGTATTTT. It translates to CASSSGLPSTDTQYF.

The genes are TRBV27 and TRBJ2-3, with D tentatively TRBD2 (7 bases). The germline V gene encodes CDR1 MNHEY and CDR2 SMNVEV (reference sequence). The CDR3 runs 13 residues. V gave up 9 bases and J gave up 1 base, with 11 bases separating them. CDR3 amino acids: CARSGGRTDTQYF. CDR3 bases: TGTGCCAGATCGGGGGGCCGCACAGATACGCAGTATTTT.

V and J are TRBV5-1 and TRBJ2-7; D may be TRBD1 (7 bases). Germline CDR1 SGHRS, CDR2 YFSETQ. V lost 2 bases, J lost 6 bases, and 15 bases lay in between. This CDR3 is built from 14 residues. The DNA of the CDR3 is TGCGCCAGCAGCTTAGCAGGGGGAGGACGCGAGCAGTACTTC. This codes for CASSLAGGGREQYF.

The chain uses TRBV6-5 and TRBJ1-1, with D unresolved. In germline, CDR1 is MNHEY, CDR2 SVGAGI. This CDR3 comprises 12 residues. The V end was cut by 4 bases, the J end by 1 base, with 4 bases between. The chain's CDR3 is CASSSGNTEAFF. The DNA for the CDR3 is TGTGCCAGCAGTTCGGGGAACACTGAAGCTTTCTTT.

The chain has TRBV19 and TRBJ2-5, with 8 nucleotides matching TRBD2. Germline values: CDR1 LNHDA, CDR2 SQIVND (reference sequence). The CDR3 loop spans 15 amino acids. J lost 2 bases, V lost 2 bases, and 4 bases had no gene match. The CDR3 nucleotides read TGTGCCAGTAGTATACGGGGGGGCTATCAAGAGACCCAGTACTTC. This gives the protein CASSIRGGYQETQYF.

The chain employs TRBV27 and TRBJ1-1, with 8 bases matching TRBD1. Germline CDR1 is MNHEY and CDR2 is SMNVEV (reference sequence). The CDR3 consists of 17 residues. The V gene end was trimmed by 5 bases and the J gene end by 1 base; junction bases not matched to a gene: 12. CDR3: CASSPSAGDRRNTEAFF. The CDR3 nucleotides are TGTGCCAGCAGTCCATCGGCCGGGGACAGGAGGAACACTGAAGCTTTCTTT.

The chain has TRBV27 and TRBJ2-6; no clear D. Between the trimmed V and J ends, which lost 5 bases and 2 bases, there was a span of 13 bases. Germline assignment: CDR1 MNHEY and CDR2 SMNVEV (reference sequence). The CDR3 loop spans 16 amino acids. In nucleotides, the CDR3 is TGTGCCAGCAGTCTGTCTAGTGGTGCTGGGGCCAACGTCCTGACTTTC. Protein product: CASSLSSGAGANVLTF. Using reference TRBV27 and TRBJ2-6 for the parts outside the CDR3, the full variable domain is EAQVTQNPRYLITVTGKKLTVTCSQNMNHEYMSWYRQDPGLGLRQIYYSMNVEVTDKGDVPEGYKVSRKEKRNFPLILESPSPNQTSLYFCASSLSSGAGANVLTFGAGSRLTVL.

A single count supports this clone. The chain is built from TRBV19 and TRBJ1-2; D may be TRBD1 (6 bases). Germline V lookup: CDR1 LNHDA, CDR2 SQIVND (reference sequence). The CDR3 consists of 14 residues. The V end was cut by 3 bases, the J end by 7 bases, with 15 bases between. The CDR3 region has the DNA TGTGCCAGTAGTATCACAGGGTCGACCGGTGGCTACACCTTC. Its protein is CASSITGSTGGYTF.

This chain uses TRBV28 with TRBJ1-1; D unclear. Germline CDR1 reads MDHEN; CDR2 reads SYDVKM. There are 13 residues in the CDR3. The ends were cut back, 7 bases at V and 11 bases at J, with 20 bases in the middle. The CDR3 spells CASTPQPGENAFF. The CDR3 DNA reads TGTGCCAGCACCCCCCAACCGGGAGAAAACGCTTTCTTT.

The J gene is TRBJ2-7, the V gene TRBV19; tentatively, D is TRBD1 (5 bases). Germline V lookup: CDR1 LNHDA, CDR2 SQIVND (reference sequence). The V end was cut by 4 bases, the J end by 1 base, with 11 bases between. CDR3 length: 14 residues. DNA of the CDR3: TGTGCCAGTAGTAGGTTGACAGAGTCCTACGAGCAGTACTTC. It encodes CASSRLTESYEQYF.

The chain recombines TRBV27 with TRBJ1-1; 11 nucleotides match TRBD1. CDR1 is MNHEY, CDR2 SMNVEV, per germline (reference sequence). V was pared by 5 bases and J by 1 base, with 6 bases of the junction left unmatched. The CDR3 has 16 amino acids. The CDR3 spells CASSPTGTGGNTEAFF. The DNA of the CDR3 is TGTGCCAGCAGTCCAACGGGGACAGGGGGGAACACTGAAGCTTTCTTT.

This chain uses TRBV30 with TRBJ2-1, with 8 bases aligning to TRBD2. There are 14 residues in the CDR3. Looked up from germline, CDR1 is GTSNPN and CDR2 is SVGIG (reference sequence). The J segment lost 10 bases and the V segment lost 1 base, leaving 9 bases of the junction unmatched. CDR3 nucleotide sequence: TGTGCCTGGAGTGAGCTCGGGGTAGCGGGGGAGCAGTTCTTC. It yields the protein CAWSELGVAGEQFF.

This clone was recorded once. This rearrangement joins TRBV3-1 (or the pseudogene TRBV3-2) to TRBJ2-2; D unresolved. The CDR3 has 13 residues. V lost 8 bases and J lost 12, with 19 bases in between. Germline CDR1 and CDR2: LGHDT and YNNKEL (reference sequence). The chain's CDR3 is CASSLATPGKLFF. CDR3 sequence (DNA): TGTGCCAGCTCCTTGGCGACACCAGGAAAGCTGTTTTTT.

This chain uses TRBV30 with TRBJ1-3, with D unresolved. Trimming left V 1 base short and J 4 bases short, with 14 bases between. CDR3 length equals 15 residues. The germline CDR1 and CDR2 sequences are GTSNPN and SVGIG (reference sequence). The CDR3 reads CAWSGARGRGNTIYF. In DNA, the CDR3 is TGTGCCTGGAGTGGGGCCCGGGGAAGGGGAAACACCATATATTTT. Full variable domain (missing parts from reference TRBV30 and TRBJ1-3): SQTIHQWPATLVQPVGSPLSLECTVEGTSNPNLYWYRQAAGRGLQLLFYSVGIGQISSEVPQNLSASRPQDRQFILSSKKLLLSDSGFYLCAWSGARGRGNTIYFGEGSWLTVV.

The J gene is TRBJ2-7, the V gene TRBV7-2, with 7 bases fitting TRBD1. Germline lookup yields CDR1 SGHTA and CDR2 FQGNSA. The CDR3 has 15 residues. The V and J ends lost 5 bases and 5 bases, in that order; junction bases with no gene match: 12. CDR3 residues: CASSARGGQRHEQYF. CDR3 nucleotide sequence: TGTGCCAGCAGCGCTAGAGGGGGACAGAGACACGAGCAGTACTTC.

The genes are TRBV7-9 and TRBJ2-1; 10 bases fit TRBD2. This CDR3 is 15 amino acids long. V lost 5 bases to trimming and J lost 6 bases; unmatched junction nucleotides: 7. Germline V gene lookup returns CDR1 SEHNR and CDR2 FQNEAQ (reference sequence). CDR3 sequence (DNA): TGTGCCAGCAGCCAACCGGGACTAGCGCTCAATGAGCAGTTCTTC. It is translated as CASSQPGLALNEQFF.

CDR3 residues: CASSRTVYGYTF. The CDR3, as DNA: TGTGCCAGCAGTCGGACAGTCTATGGCTACACCTTC. The chain is built from TRBV7-2 and TRBJ1-2, with D possibly being TRBD1 (6 bases). The CDR3 is 12 amino acids. The germline V and J ends were trimmed by 6 bases and 4 bases, with 9 bases remaining between them. Per the germline V gene, CDR1 is SGHTA and CDR2 is FQGNSA. Full variable domain (rest looked up from reference TRBV7-2 and TRBJ1-2): GAGVSQSPSNKVTEKGKDVELRCDPISGHTALYWYRQSLGQGLEFLIYFQGNSAPDKSGLPSDRFSAERTGGSVSTLTIQRTQQEDSAVYLCASSRTVYGYTFGSGTRLTVV.

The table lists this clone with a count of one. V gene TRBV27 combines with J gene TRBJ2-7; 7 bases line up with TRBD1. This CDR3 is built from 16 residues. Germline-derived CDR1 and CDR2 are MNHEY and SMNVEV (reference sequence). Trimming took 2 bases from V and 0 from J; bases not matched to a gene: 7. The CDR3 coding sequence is TGTGCCAGCAGTTTAATGCCGGACAGGAGCTCCTACGAGCAGTACTTC. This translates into CASSLMPDRSSYEQYF.

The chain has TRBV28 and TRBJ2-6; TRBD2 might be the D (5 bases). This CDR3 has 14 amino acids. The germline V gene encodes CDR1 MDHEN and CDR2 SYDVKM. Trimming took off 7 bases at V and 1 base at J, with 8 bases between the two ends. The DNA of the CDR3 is TGTGCCAGCATAGGAGGATCTGGGGCCAACGTCCTGACTTTC. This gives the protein CASIGGSGANVLTF. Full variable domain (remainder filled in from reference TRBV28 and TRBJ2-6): DVKVTQSSRYLVKRTGEKVFLECVQDMDHENMFWYRQDPGLGLRLIYFSYDVKMKEKGDIPEGYSVSREKKERFSLILESASTNQTSMYLCASIGGSGANVLTFGAGSRLTVL.

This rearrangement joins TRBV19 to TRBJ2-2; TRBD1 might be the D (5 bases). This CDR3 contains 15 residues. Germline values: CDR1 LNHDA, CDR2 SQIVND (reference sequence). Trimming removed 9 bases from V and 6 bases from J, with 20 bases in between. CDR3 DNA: TGTGCCAGCACACTTACAGGAACAAAGTCCGGGGAGCTGTTTTTT. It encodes CASTLTGTKSGELFF. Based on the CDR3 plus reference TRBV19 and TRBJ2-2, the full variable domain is DGGITQSPKYLFRKEGQNVTLSCEQNLNHDAMYWYRQDPGQGLRLIYYSQIVNDFQKGDIAEGYSVSREKKESFPLTVTSAQKNPTAFYLCASTLTGTKSGELFFGEGSRLTVL.

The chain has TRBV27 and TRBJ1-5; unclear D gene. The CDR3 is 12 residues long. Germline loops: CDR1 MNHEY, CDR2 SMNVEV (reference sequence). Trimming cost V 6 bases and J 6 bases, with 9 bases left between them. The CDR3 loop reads CASRVAGQPQHF. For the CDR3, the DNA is TGTGCCAGCAGAGTAGCGGGTCAGCCCCAGCATTTT.

The CDR3 nucleotides read TGTGCCAGCAGTTGGGACAGGGTAGCCGAGCAGTACTTC. Its protein product is CASSWDRVAEQYF. The V and J genes are TRBV7-9 and TRBJ2-7, with 9 bases that match TRBD1. V was clipped by 6 bases and J by 6 bases; unmatched bases: 6. CDR1 is SEHNR and CDR2 is FQNEAQ in the germline V gene (reference sequence). This CDR3 has 13 amino acids.

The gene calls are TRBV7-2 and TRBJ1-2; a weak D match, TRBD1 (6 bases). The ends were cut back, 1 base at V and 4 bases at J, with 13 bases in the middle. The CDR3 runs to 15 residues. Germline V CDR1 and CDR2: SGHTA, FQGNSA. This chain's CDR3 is CASSLVGGAGYGYTF. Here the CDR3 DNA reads TGTGCCAGCAGCTTAGTTGGGGGGGCCGGCTATGGCTACACCTTC.

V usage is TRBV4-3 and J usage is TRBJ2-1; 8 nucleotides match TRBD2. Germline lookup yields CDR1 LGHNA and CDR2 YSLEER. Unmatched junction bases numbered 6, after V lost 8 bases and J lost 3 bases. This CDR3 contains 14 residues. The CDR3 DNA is TGCGCCAGCCGGGATAGCGGGAACTACAATGAGCAGTTCTTC. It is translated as CASRDSGNYNEQFF.

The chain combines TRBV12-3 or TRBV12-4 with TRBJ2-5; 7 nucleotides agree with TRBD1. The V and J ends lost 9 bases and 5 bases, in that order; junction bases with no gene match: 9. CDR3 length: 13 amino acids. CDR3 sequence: CARQGPPWETQYF. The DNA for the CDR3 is TGTGCCAGACAGGGGCCGCCGTGGGAGACCCAGTACTTC.